These 27 T cell receptor beta chains came from one sample sequenced in a study of blood T cells in healthy people across ages (dated by TCRdb to the mid-2010s). Library preparation employed 5' RACE. The second PCR ran for roughly 7 to 12 cycles and used a J-beta primer mix along with a sample-barcoded 5' primer. TCRdb trimmed the raw reads at Q25, called clones with MiXCR and kept productive beta chains. Under each unique CDR3 protein, matching rows form one entry showing the most common genes and DNA. Here the sample has fewer than 2 million distinct CDR3 sequences; around 42% occur a single time. The ten largest clones represent more than 20% of the sample. What was sequenced was blood. These receptors came from a human donor in good health.

The gene calls are TRBV11-1 and TRBJ2-3; possible D gene TRBD2, 7 bases. Germline V gene sequence: CDR1 SGHAT, CDR2 FQDESV (reference sequence). The CDR3 is 14 amino acids. V was pared by 4 bases and J by 6 bases, with 14 bases between. CDR3 sequence: CASSWRGLLDTQYF. The CDR3 coding sequence is TGTGCCAGCAGCTGGCGGGGGCTCCTGGATACGCAGTATTTT. The full variable domain, with the rest looked up from reference TRBV11-1 and TRBJ2-3, is EAEVAQSPRYKITEKSQAVAFWCDPISGHATLYWYRQILGQGPELLVQFQDESVVDDSQLPKDRFSAERLKGVDSTLKIQPAELGDSAMYLCASSWRGLLDTQYFGPGTRLTVL.

The sample holds a few counts of this clonotype. The chain joins TRBV12-3 or TRBV12-4 to TRBJ1-2, with D tentatively TRBD1 (5 bases). This CDR3 has 13 residues. Trimming left V 7 bases short and J 5 bases short, with 14 bases between. This CDR3 is CASTSRGTYGYTF. CDR3 coding DNA: TGTGCCAGCACCAGCAGAGGGACTTATGGCTACACCTTC.

With regard to this clonotype: One end of the junction fails to match germline, which may point to a read error. The V and J genes are TRBV7-9 and TRBJ2-1; 9 positions match TRBD2. The CDR3 covers 15 residues. Germline assignment: CDR1 SEHNR and CDR2 FQNEAQ (reference sequence). The CDR3 here is CASSLGGGARNKQFF. CDR3 in DNA: TGTGCCAGCAGCTTAGGCGGGGGGGCCCGCAATAAGCAGTTCTTC.

This clonotype was counted only a few times. The genes are TRBV14 and TRBJ2-5, with D maybe TRBD1 (5 bases). Deletions cut 2 bases from V and 0 bases from J, with 13 bases between. Germline CDR1 is SGHDN and CDR2 is FVKESK. CDR3 length: 16 amino acids. The chain's CDR3 is CASSQRLDTYQETQYF. The CDR3 bases are TGTGCCAGCAGCCAAAGGTTGGACACCTACCAAGAGACCCAGTACTTC.

This clonotype was seen only a few times. This chain joins TRBV12-3 or TRBV12-4 and TRBJ2-7; 11 bases align to TRBD2. The CDR3 runs 15 residues. The V gene end was trimmed by 4 bases and the J gene end by 3 bases; junction bases not matched to a gene: 5. The CDR3 DNA sequence: TGTGCCAGCAGTTCCACGACTAGCGGGGTCTACGAGCAGTACTTC. It is translated as CASSSTTSGVYEQYF.

CDR3 amino acids: CASSNRANPTHEQYF. The CDR3 coding sequence is TGTGCCAGCAGCAACAGGGCCAACCCTACTCACGAGCAGTACTTC. The chain has TRBV9 and TRBJ2-4; a weak D match, TRBD1 (6 bases). The end of the DNA is better explained by TRBJ2-7, so the J call may be wrong. Germline assignment: CDR1 SGDLS and CDR2 YYNGEE. This CDR3 has 15 amino acids.

There are a few counts of this clonotype. The V call is TRBV5-1, the J call TRBJ2-1; D gene uncertain. The CDR3 has 15 amino acids. Germline CDR1 SGHRS, CDR2 YFSETQ. Trimming stripped 0 bases from V and 1 base from J, with 8 bases between. CDR3 sequence: CASSLASISYNEQFF. CDR3 in DNA: TGCGCCAGCAGCTTGGCGTCTATATCCTACAATGAGCAGTTCTTC.

V is TRBV5-1 and J is TRBJ2-3, with 9 positions matching TRBD1. CDR1 and CDR2 (germline): SGHRS, YFSETQ. The CDR3 runs 16 residues. Losses at the gene ends were 3 bases for V and 2 bases for J; bases not matched to a gene: 7. The CDR3 DNA reads TGCGCCAGCAGCTACCGGACAGGGGCGTCCACAGATACGCAGTATTTT. Translated: CASSYRTGASTDTQYF.

This clonotype was counted between two and nine times. The rearrangement uses TRBV20-1 and TRBJ2-5; 8 bases agree with TRBD2. The CDR3 has 12 amino acids. Trimming cost V 3 bases and J 11 bases; bases outside gene matches: 8. CDR1 and CDR2 from the germline V gene are DFQATT and SNEGSKA (reference sequence). The CDR3 reads CSASNGGEKQYF. The CDR3, as DNA: TGCAGTGCTAGTAACGGGGGGGAAAAGCAGTACTTC.

This clonotype turned up a few times. The chain recombines TRBV5-1 with TRBJ2-1; D unresolved. Between the trimmed V and J ends, which lost 0 bases and 0 bases, there was a span of 13 bases. The V gene's germline CDR1 is SGHRS and CDR2 YFSETQ. The CDR3 consists of 17 residues. CDR3 in DNA: TGCGCCAGCAGCTTGGAGGCAGGCCAGAGCTCCTACAATGAGCAGTTCTTC. Its protein product is CASSLEAGQSSYNEQFF.

The chain joins TRBV10-3 to TRBJ1-5; D is unclear. Germline loops: CDR1 ENHRY, CDR2 SYGVKD. The V gene lost 0 bases and the J gene lost 1 base, with 7 bases spanning the gap. There are 15 residues in the CDR3. The CDR3 spells CAISESTVSNQPQHF. Here the CDR3 DNA reads TGTGCCATCAGTGAGTCGACGGTCAGCAATCAGCCCCAGCATTTT.

This chain uses TRBV12-3 or TRBV12-4 with TRBJ1-5; a weak D match, TRBD1 (5 bases). This CDR3 has 15 amino acids. V lost 1 base and J 6 bases, leaving 13 bases between the germline ends. DNA of the CDR3: TGTGCCAGCAGTTTAGGCAGGGCGGGAAGTCAGCCCCAGCATTTT. This encodes CASSLGRAGSQPQHF.

This clonotype was recorded a few times. The chain carries TRBV10-3 and TRBJ2-5; 7 bases are a match to TRBD1. The germline gives CDR1 ENHRY, CDR2 SYGVKD. V dropped 2 bases and J dropped 5; count of bases not matched to a gene: 2. The CDR3 runs 13 residues. The DNA of the CDR3 is TGTGCCATCAGTGAGGCCAGGGGGGAGACCCAGTACTTC. Amino acid sequence: CAISEARGETQYF.

The V and J genes are TRBV3-1 and TRBJ1-5; perhaps TRBD1 as D (6 bases). The V end lost 4 bases, the J end lost 9 bases, and 13 bases lay between the germline ends. CDR3 length: 13 residues. Germline CDR1 LGHDT, CDR2 YNNKEL (reference sequence). For the CDR3, the DNA is TGTGCCAGCAGCCTACAGGAGGGGGGGCCCCAGCATTTT. It specifies CASSLQEGGPQHF.

This sequence joins TRBV7-9 and TRBJ1-4; D perhaps matches TRBD1 (5 bases). Germline CDR1 is SEHNR and CDR2 is FQNEAQ (reference sequence). The CDR3 consists of 15 residues. V lost 1 base and J lost 8, with 14 bases in between. CDR3 nucleotides: TGTGCCAGCAGCTTAGTAAGGGGAGGGGACGAAAAACTGTTTTTT. Translating it yields CASSLVRGGDEKLFF.

The rearrangement links TRBV28 to TRBJ1-5, with D tentatively TRBD1 (5 bases). In germline, CDR1 is MDHEN, CDR2 SYDVKM. CDR3 size: 15 residues. Trimming pared 7 bases from V and 4 bases from J, leaving 17 bases between. This chain's CDR3 is CASNSPRDWNQPQHF. CDR3 in DNA: TGTGCCAGCAACTCACCTCGGGACTGGAATCAGCCCCAGCATTTT.

The chain recombines TRBV6-1 with TRBJ2-1; the D gene is possibly TRBD2 (6 bases). Germline V CDR1 and CDR2: MNHNS, SASEGT. The V end lost 4 bases, the J end lost 8 bases, and 12 bases lay between the germline ends. The CDR3 contains 13 residues. CDR3 sequence: CASSGDLRDEQFF. The CDR3 DNA reads as TGTGCCAGCAGTGGGGACTTGAGGGATGAGCAGTTCTTC.

This chain joins TRBV27 and TRBJ2-7, with a weak D call TRBD1 (6 bases). V lost 4 bases and J 2 bases, leaving 15 bases between the germline ends. CDR1 is MNHEY and CDR2 is SMNVEV in the germline V gene (reference sequence). This CDR3 has 15 residues. CDR3 region: CASSSERQDTYEQYF. The CDR3 region has the DNA TGTGCCAGCAGTTCCGAACGACAGGATACCTACGAGCAGTACTTC.

The V and J genes are TRBV29-1 and TRBJ2-3; the match to TRBD1 covers 11 bases. The ends lost 7 bases at V and 2 bases at J; junction bases unmatched: 5. The CDR3 runs to 14 residues. Germline V gives CDR1 SQVTM, CDR2 ANQGSEA. CDR3 sequence: CSAGQGGHTDTQYF. The CDR3 DNA sequence: TGCAGCGCGGGACAGGGGGGGCACACAGATACGCAGTATTTT.

Turning to this clonotype: The junction differs from germline at one of its ends, possibly a read error. The chain's CDR3 is CSARGDQSGVNVLTF. Written as DNA, the CDR3 is TGCAGTGCTAGAGGGGACCAATCTGGGGTCAACGTCCTGACTTTC. J is TRBJ2-6 and V is TRBV20-1; D is possibly TRBD1 or TRBD2 (5 bases each). CDR3 size: 15 residues. CDR1 and CDR2 from the germline V gene are DFQATT and SNEGSKA (reference sequence).

The chain is built from TRBV12-3 or TRBV12-4 and TRBJ1-4; 8 bases fit TRBD1. This CDR3 spans 15 amino acids. J was trimmed by 7 bases and V by 4 bases; bases with no gene match: 8. CDR3 DNA: TGTGCCAGCAGTTATGGGACAGGAGAAGGTGAAAAACTGTTTTTT. Its translation is CASSYGTGEGEKLFF.

This chain links TRBV5-6 with TRBJ2-7; 9 nucleotides line up with TRBD1. Trimming cost V 4 bases and J 1 base; bases outside gene matches: 9. This CDR3 has 16 residues. Germline assignment: CDR1 SGHDT and CDR2 YYEEEE. The DNA for the CDR3 is TGTGCCAGCAGCCCCGGACAGGGGACCCCATCCTACGAGCAGTACTTC. The encoded protein is CASSPGQGTPSYEQYF.

V and J are TRBV4-3 and TRBJ2-6; D unresolved. V gave up 2 bases and J gave up 0 bases, with 11 bases separating them. Germline assignment: CDR1 LGHNA and CDR2 YSLEER. CDR3 length: 17 amino acids. The CDR3 spells CASSQRALGSGANVLTF. Written as DNA, the CDR3 is TGCGCCAGCAGCCAAAGAGCCTTGGGCTCTGGGGCCAACGTCCTGACTTTC.

The chain employs TRBV18 and TRBJ2-3, with D unresolved. V lost 0 bases to trimming and J lost 2 bases, with 9 bases between them. CDR1 and CDR2 (germline): KGHSH, LQKENI. This CDR3 region has 15 residues. CDR3 DNA sequence: TGTGCCAGCTCACCACCGAAAGGGCTCACAGATACGCAGTATTTT. Translated, it gives CASSPPKGLTDTQYF.

This chain uses TRBV7-9 with TRBJ1-5; weak D call: TRBD1 (6 bases). The CDR3 is 15 residues long. Per germline, CDR1 SEHNR and CDR2 FQNEAQ (reference sequence). The V gene lost 4 bases and the J gene lost 5 bases, with 15 bases spanning the gap. DNA for the CDR3: TGTGCCAGCAGCTCAGAGGGACAAATAGATCAGCCCCAGCATTTT. Translating gives CASSSEGQIDQPQHF.

This clonotype was counted only a few times. The chain couples TRBV4-3 to TRBJ2-3, with D possibly TRBD2 on 6 matching bases. Germline V gene sequence: CDR1 LGHNA, CDR2 YSLEER. Trimming cost V 1 base and J 6 bases, with 11 bases left between them. The CDR3 consists of 14 residues. CDR3 residues: CASSQVTRGDTQYF. The CDR3 coding sequence is TGCGCCAGCAGCCAAGTGACCCGGGGGGATACGCAGTATTTT.

The V gene is TRBV7-7, the J gene TRBJ2-1; D uncertain. This CDR3 comprises 13 residues. The V end lost 1 base, the J end lost 10 bases, and 11 bases lay between the germline ends. The germline gives CDR1 SSHAT, CDR2 FNYEAQ (reference sequence). The CDR3 protein is CASSLEVRREQFF. The CDR3 DNA reads as TGTGCCAGCAGCTTAGAGGTCCGGCGGGAGCAGTTCTTC.